This TCR beta chain originates from a study of identical twins. TCRdb reprocessed the 5' RACE reads via MiXCR and lists one record per CDR3 protein. Here the sample spans 400,000 to 550,000 distinct CDR3 sequences, roughly an eighth being singletons. This sample also appeared in a second study, on yellow fever vaccine responses in identical twins.

Sequencing input: CD4+ T cells sorted from blood. The source is a woman aged 18-29 years in good health.

CDR3 protein: CATSDGGDSRTEQYF. The CDR3 region has the DNA TGTGCCACCAGTGATGGGGGGGACAGTAGGACCGAGCAGTACTTC. The chain combines TRBV24-1 with TRBJ2-7; D is possibly TRBD1 or TRBD2 (7 bases each). The CDR3 covers 15 residues. V lost 3 bases and J lost 6, with 17 bases in between. Germline loops: CDR1 KGHDR, CDR2 SFDVKD.